This TCR beta chain is from a study of blood T cell repertoires in COVID-19. The wider study: Sources were T cells, B-cell-depleted T cells, or PBMCs; the material itself was cDNA or gDNA.

Everyone who took part was roughly 18 to 89 years old, and they came from about 23 US areas. Donors were grouped by their self-reported clinical history. Authors' processing steps: Counts of nucleated cells, estimated from reference gene primer amplification, were obtained. Repertoires were generated with immunoSEQ multiplex PCR, while TCRdb's copy carries only in-frame clones and drops some. The V and J calls and clone size are taken from that table; D and trimming were inferred from the DNA. The repertoire holds 220,000 or so clones, with just over 85% as singletons. Trimming took off 3 bases at V and 5 bases at J, with 12 bases between the two ends. CDR3 length: 14 amino acids. Germline CDR1 SGHNT, CDR2 YENEEA.

The chain is built from TRBV11-3 and TRBJ2-3, with TRBD1 as a possible D gene (6 bases). Sequencing input: PBMCs or T cells enriched from blood (not recorded which). The receptor's source is a woman in her 50s with acute COVID-19. The CDR3 is CASSFSAGEDTQYF. In DNA form, the CDR3 reads TGTGCCAGCAGCTTTTCGGCAGGGGAAGATACGCAGTATTTT.